This TCR beta chain originates from a study of identifying expanded T cells in peripheral blood. The CDR3 sequence is 14 residues long. Trimming cost V 2 bases and J 0 bases, with 6 bases left between them. The germline V gene encodes CDR1 MGHDK and CDR2 SYGVNS. Data came from immunoSEQ multiplex PCR; TCRdb stores just in-frame clones and leaves some out. The sample has 120,000 or so clones, more than 80% seen once. Collection occurred without any documented infections or immune events in donors. This receptor was taken from a person between 18 and 70 years old in good health. Sequencing used blood. The V call is TRBV25-1, the J call TRBJ2-3; the D gene is possibly TRBD2 (6 bases). The CDR3 sequence: CASSERGSTDTQYF. The CDR3 bases are TGTGCCAGCAGTGAACGGGGGAGCACAGATACGCAGTATTTT.